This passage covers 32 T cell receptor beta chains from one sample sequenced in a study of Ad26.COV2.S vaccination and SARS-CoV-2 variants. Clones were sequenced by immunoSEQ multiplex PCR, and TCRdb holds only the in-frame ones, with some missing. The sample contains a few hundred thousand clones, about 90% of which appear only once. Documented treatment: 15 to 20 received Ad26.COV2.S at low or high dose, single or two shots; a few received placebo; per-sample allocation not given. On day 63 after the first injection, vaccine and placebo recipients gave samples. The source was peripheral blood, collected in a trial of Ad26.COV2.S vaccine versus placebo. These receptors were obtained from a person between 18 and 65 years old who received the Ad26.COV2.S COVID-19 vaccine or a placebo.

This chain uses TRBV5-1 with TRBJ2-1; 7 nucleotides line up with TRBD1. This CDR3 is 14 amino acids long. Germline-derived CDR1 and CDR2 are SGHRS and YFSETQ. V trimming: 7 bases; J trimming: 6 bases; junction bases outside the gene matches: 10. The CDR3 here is CASRPPGQANEQFF. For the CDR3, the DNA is TGCGCCAGCCGCCCACCCGGACAGGCCAATGAGCAGTTCTTC.

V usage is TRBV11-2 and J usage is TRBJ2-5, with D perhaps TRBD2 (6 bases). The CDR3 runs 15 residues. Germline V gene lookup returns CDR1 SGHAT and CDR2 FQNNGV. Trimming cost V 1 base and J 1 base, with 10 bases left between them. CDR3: CASSLGFSGQETQYF. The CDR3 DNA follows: TGTGCCAGCAGCTTAGGGTTTAGCGGCCAAGAGACCCAGTACTTC.

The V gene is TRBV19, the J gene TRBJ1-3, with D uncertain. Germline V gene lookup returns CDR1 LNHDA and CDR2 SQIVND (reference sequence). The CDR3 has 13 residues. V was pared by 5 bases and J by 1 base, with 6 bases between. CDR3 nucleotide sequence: TGTGCCAGTAGTTCGAGGTCTGGAAACACCATATATTTT. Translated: CASSSRSGNTIYF.

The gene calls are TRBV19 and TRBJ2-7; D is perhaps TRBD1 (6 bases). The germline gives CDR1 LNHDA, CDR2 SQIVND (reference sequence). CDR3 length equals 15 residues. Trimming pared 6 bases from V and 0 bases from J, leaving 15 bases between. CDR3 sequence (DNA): TGTGCCAGTAGCCTATCGGGGACACCCTCCTACGAGCAGTACTTC. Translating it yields CASSLSGTPSYEQYF.

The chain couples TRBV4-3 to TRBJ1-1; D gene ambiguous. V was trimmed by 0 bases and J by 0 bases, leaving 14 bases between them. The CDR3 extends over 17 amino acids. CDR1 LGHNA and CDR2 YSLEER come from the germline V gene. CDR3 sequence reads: CASSQESFSRMNTEAFF. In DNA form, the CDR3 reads TGCGCCAGCAGCCAAGAGAGTTTCAGTAGGATGAACACTGAAGCTTTCTTT.

For the CDR3, the DNA is TGTGCCACCTGGGACGGACTCTCTGGAAACACCATATATTTT. Translation gives CATWDGLSGNTIYF. The rearrangement joins TRBV19 to TRBJ1-3, with D perhaps TRBD1 (5 bases). In germline, CDR1 is LNHDA, CDR2 SQIVND (reference sequence). The CDR3 covers 14 residues. V was clipped by 10 bases and J by 0 bases, with 13 bases between them.

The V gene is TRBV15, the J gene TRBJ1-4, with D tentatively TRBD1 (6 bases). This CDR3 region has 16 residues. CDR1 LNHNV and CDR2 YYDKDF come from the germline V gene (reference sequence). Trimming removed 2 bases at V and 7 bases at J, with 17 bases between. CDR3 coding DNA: TGTGCCACCAGCAGATTACCGGGACAAGCAAGTGAAAAACTGTTTTTT. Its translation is CATSRLPGQASEKLFF.

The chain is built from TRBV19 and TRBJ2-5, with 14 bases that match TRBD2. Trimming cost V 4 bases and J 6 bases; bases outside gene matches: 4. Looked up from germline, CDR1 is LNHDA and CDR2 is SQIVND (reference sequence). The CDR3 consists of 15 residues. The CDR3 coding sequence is TGTGCCAGTAGTACGACTAGCGGGGGGGCAAAGACCCAGTACTTC. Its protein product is CASSTTSGGAKTQYF.

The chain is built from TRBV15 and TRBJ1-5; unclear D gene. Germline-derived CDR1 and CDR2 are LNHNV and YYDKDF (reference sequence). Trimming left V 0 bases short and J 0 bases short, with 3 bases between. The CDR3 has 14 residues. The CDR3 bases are TGTGCCACCAGCAGAGAGCATAGCAATCAGCCCCAGCATTTT. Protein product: CATSREHSNQPQHF.

The CDR3 region has the DNA TGTGCCAGCAGTTACGCCAGAGGCACCGGGGAGCTGTTTTTT. This sequence encodes CASSYARGTGELFF. The chain is built from TRBV6-5 and TRBJ2-2, with D uncertain. V dropped 2 bases and J dropped 4 bases, with 8 bases sitting between them. This CDR3 contains 14 residues. The germline V gene encodes CDR1 MNHEY and CDR2 SVGAGI.

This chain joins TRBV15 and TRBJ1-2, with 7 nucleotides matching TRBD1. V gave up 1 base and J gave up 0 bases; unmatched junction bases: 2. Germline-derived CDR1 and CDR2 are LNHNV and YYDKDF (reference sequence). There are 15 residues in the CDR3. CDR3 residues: CATSRAQGANYGYTF. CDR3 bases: TGTGCCACCAGCAGAGCCCAGGGGGCTAACTATGGCTACACCTTC.

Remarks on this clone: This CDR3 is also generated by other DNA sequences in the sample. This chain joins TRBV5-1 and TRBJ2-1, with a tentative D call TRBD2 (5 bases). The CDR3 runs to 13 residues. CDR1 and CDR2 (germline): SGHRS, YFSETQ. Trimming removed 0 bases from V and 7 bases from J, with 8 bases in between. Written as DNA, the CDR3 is TGCGCCAGCAGCTTGGGTCCGGGGAATGAGCAGTTCTTC. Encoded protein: CASSLGPGNEQFF.

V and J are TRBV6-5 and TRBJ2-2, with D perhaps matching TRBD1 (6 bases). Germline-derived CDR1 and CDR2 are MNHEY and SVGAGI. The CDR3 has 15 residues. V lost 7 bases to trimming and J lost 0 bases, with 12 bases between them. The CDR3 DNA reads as TGTGCCAGCAATACACAGGGATCGAACACCGGGGAGCTGTTTTTT. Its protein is CASNTQGSNTGELFF.

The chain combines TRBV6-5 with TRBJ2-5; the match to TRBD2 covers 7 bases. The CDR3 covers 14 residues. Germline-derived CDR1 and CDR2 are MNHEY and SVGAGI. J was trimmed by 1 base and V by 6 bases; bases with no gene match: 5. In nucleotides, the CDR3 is TGTGCCAGCAGGCGGACGGGAGGCCAAGAGACCCAGTACTTC. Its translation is CASRRTGGQETQYF.

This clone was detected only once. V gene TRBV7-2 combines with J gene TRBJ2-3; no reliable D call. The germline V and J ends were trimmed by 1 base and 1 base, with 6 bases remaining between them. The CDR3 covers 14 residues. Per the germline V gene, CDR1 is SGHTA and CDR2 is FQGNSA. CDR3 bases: TGTGCCAGCAGCTTAGTAGCCGGCACAGATACGCAGTATTTT. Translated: CASSLVAGTDTQYF.

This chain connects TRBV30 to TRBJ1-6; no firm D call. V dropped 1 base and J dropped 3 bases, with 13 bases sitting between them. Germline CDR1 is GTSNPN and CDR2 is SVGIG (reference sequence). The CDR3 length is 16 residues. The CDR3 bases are TGTGCCTGGAGTGATATTATACCCGTCTATAATTCACCCCTCCACTTT. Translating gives CAWSDIIPVYNSPLHF.

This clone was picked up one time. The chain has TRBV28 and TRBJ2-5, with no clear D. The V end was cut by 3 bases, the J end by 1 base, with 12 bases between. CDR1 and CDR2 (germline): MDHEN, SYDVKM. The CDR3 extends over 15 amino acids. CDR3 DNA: TGTGCCAGCAGTTTTGGGTCAATGATCCAAGAGACCCAGTACTTC. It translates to CASSFGSMIQETQYF.

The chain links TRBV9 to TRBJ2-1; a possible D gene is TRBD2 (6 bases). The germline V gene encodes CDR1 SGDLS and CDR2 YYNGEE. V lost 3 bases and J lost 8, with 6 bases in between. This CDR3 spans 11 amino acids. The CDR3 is CASSGGDEQFF. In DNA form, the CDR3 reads TGTGCCAGCAGCGGGGGGGATGAGCAGTTCTTC.

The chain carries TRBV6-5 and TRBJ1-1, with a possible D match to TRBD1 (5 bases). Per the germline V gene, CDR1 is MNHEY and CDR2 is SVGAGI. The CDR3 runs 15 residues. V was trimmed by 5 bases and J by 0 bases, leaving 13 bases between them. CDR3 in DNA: TGTGCCAGCAGTCCGGGACGGGGCATGAACACTGAAGCTTTCTTT. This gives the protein CASSPGRGMNTEAFF.

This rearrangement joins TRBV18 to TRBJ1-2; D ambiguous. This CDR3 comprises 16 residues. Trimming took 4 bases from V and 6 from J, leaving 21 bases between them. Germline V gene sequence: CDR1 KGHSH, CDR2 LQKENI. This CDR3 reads CASSLSPPLVTNGYTF. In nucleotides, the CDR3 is TGTGCCAGCTCACTTTCTCCACCACTTGTTACGAATGGCTACACCTTC.

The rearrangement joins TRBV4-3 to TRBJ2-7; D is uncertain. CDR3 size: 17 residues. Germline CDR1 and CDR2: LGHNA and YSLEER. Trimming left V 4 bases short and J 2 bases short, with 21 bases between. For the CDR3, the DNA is TGCGCCAGCAGCCCGTCTAGGGCCTCGGGTGTAACCTACGAGCAGTACTTC. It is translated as CASSPSRASGVTYEQYF.

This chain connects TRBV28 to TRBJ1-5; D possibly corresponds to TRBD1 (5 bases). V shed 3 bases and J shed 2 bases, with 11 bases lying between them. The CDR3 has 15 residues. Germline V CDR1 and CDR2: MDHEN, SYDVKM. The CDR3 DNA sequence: TGTGCCAGCAGTTTGAAAGGGGTCGGCAATCAGCCCCAGCATTTT. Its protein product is CASSLKGVGNQPQHF. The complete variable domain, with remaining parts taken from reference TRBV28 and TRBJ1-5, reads DVKVTQSSRYLVKRTGEKVFLECVQDMDHENMFWYRQDPGLGLRLIYFSYDVKMKEKGDIPEGYSVSREKKERFSLILESASTNQTSMYLCASSLKGVGNQPQHFGDGTRLSIL.

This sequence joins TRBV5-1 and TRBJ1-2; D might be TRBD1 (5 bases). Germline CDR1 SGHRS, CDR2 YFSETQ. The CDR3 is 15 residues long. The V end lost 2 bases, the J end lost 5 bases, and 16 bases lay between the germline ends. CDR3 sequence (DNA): TGCGCCAGCAGCTTTGGGGCAGATTGGGGATATGGCTACACCTTC. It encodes CASSFGADWGYGYTF.

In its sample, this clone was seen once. In DNA, the CDR3 is TGTGCCTGGAGCCCCCGCCATGGGGTTAGCAATCAGCCCCAGCATTTT. This codes for CAWSPRHGVSNQPQHF. The chain joins TRBV30 to TRBJ1-5; unclear D gene. V was clipped by 3 bases and J by 0 bases, with 15 bases between them. The CDR3 is 16 residues long. Germline CDR1 GTSNPN, CDR2 SVGIG (reference sequence).

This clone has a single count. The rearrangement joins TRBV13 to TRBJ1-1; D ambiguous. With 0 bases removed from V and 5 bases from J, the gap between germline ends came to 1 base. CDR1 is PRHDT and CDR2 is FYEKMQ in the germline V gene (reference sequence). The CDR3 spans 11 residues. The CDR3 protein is CASSLGTEAFF. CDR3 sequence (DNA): TGTGCCAGCAGCTTAGGTACTGAAGCTTTCTTT.

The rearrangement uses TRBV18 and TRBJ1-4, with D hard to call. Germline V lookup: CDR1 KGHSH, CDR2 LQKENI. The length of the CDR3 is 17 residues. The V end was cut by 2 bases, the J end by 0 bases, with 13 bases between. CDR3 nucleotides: TGTGCCAGCTCACCAGACCAGACCGCCGCAACTAATGAAAAACTGTTTTTT. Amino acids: CASSPDQTAATNEKLFF.

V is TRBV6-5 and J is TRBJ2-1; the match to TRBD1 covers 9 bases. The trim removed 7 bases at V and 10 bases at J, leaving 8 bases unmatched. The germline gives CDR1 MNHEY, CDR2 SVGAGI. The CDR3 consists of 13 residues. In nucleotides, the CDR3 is TGTGCCAGCACCTGGGGGACAGGGTCCGAGCAGTTCTTC. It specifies CASTWGTGSEQFF.

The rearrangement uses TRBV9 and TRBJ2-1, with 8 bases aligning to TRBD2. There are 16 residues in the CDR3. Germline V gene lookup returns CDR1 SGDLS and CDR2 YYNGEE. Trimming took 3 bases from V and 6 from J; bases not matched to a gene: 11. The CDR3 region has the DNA TGTGCCAGCAGCGCCGAGACTAGCGCTACATTCAATGAGCAGTTCTTC. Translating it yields CASSAETSATFNEQFF.

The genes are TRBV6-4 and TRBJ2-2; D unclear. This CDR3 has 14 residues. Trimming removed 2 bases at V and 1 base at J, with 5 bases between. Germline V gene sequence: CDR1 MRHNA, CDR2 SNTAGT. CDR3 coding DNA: TGTGCCAGCAGTGACAGCGAGAACACCGGGGAGCTGTTTTTT. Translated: CASSDSENTGELFF.

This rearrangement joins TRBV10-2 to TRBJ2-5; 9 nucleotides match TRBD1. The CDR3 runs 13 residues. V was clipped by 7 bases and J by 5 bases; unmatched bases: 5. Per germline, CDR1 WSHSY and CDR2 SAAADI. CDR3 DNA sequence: TGCGCCAGCACACAGGGGGCTGGGGAGACCCAGTACTTC. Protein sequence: CASTQGAGETQYF.

The CDR3 region is CASREFLLANPKKFYNEQFF. CDR3 DNA sequence: TGTGCCAGCAGGGAATTTCTACTAGCTAACCCCAAGAAATTCTACAATGAGCAGTTCTTC. The chain couples TRBV2 to TRBJ2-1; perhaps TRBD2 as D (6 bases). Germline loops: CDR1 SNHLY, CDR2 FYNNEI. V was trimmed by 6 bases and J by 3 bases, leaving 30 bases between them. CDR3 length equals 20 residues.

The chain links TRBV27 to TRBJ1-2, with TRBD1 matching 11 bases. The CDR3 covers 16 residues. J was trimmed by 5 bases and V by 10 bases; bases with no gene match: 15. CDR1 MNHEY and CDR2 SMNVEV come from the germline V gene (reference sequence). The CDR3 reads CANRGQGEREDYGYTF. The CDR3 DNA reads TGTGCCAACAGGGGACAGGGGGAAAGGGAAGATTATGGCTACACCTTC.